This TCR beta chain was profiled in a study of long-term antiretroviral therapy in people with HIV. Looked up from germline, CDR1 is LGHNA and CDR2 is YSLEER. The CDR3 spans 16 residues. V dropped 0 bases and J dropped 4 bases, with 15 bases sitting between them. At the survey level, the v3.0 immunoSEQ assay was run. Clones were read by immunoSEQ multiplex PCR, and TCRdb kept only the in-frame ones, dropping some. This table holds tens of thousands of clones, about 89% found once. Sample: unsorted PBMCs, taken 0.1 years before starting antiretroviral therapy. The chain is built from TRBV4-3 and TRBJ1-2; perhaps TRBD1 as D (6 bases). The TCR was taken from a woman between 45 and 60 years old with HIV. Here the CDR3 DNA reads TGCGCCAGCAGCCAAGACTGGTCAGGGGATAGCTATGGCTACACCTTC. Amino acid sequence: CASSQDWSGDSYGYTF.